The entry below describes one T cell receptor beta chain. It was with 60 Vbeta and 13 Jbeta primers that the PCR ran. Profiling relied on immunoSEQ multiplex PCR, and the TCRdb table lists in-frame clones only, not all of them. The data show some 57,000 clones, about 89% seen once. The germline V gene encodes CDR1 LNHDA and CDR2 SQIVND (reference sequence). This CDR3 is 14 amino acids long. V lost 5 bases, J lost 3 bases, and 11 bases lay in between. This sample is drawn from a study of cytomegalovirus exposure and HLA in healthy donors. This receptor was taken from a man aged 30 to 45 in good health and CMV-seropositive. The sample taken for sequencing was PBMCs. The chain couples TRBV19 to TRBJ1-5; the D gene is possibly TRBD1 (6 bases). The CDR3 sequence is CASSSNRANQPQHF. CDR3 bases: TGTGCCAGTAGTTCAAACAGGGCCAATCAGCCCCAGCATTTT.